The T cell receptor (beta chain) described here comes from a study of cytomegalovirus exposure and HLA in healthy donors. Study-wide results and caveats: When analyzed later, a missense DCLRE1C variant was found to be linked to TCR beta V- and J-gene trimming. In vitro confirmation showed three CMV-associated chains to be CMV antigen specific.

From germline, CDR1 is LNHDA and CDR2 SQIVND (reference sequence). Trimming stripped 3 bases from V and 6 bases from J, with 11 bases between. The CDR3 totals 13 residues. To note about this clone: Its antigen is currently unknown.

A multiplex PCR was run with 60 Vbeta primers and 13 Jbeta primers. Profiling relied on immunoSEQ multiplex PCR, and the TCRdb table lists in-frame clones only, not all of them. The table shows 100,000 to 150,000 clones, with approximately 80% occurring only once. V usage is TRBV19 and J usage is TRBJ1-1; no firm D call. The sequenced material came from PBMCs. This receptor was taken from a young man in good health and CMV-seropositive. This chain's CDR3 is CASSMAVRAEAFF. As DNA, the CDR3 is TGTGCCAGTAGTATGGCGGTGAGGGCTGAAGCTTTCTTT.